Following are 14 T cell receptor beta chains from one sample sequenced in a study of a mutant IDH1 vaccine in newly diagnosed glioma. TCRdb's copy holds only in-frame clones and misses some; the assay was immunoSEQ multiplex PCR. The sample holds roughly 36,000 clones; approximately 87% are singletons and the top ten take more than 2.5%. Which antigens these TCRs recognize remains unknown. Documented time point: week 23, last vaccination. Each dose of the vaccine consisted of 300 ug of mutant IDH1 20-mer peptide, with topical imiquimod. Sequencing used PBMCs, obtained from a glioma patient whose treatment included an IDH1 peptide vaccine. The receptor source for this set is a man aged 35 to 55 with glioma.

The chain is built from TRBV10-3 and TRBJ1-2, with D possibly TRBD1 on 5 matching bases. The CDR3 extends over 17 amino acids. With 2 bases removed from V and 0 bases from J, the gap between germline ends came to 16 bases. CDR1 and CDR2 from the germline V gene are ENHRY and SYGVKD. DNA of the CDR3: TGTGCCATCAGTGAGGCCGGACGGGGACGGGCTAACTATGGCTACACCTTC. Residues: CAISEAGRGRANYGYTF.

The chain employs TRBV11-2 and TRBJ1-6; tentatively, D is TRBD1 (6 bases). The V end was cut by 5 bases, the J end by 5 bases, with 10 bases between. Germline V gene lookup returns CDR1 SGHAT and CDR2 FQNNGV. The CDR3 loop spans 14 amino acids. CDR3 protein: CASSVDRNNSPLHF. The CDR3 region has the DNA TGTGCCAGCAGCGTGGACAGAAATAATTCACCCCTCCACTTT.

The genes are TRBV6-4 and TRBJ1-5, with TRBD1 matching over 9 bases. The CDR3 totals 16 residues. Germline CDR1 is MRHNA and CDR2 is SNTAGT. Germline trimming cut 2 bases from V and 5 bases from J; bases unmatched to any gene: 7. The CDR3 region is CASSDGRQGVDQPQHF. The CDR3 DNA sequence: TGTGCCAGCAGTGACGGGCGACAGGGGGTCGATCAGCCCCAGCATTTT.

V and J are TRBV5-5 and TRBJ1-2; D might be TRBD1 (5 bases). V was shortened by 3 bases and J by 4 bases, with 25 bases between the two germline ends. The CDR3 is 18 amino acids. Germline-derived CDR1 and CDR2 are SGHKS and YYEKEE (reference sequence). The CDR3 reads CASSSPLRGREFSYGYTF. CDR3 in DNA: TGTGCCAGCAGCTCCCCTCTTAGGGGACGAGAGTTTAGCTATGGCTACACCTTC.

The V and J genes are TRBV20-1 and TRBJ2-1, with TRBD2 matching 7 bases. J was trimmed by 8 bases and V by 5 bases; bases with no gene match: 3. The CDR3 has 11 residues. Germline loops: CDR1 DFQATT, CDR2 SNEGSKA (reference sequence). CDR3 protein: CSAELAYEQFF. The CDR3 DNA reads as TGCAGTGCTGAACTAGCGTATGAGCAGTTCTTC.

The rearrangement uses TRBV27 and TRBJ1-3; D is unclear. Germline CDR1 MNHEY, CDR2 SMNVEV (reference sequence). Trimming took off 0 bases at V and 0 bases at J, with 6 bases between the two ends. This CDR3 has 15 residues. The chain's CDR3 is CASSLSLTSGNTIYF. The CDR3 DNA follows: TGTGCCAGCAGTTTATCCTTGACCTCTGGAAACACCATATATTTT.

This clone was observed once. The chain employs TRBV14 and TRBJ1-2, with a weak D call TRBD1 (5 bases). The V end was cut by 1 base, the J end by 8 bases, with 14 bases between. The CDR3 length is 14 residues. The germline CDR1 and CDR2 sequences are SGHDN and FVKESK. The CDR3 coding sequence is TGTGCCAGCAGCCAAGTCGTAGGGACGGGCGGCTACACCTTC. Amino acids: CASSQVVGTGGYTF. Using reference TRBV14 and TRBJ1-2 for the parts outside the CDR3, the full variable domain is EAGVTQFPSHSVIEKGQTVTLRCDPISGHDNLYWYRRVMGKEIKFLLHFVKESKQDESGMPNNRFLAERTGGTYSTLKVQPAELEDSGVYFCASSQVVGTGGYTFGSGTRLTVV.

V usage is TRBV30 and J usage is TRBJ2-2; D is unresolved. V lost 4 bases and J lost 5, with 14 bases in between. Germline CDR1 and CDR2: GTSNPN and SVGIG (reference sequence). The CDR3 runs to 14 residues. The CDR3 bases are TGTGCCTGGACTCGATCGTCCCCTACCGGGGAGCTGTTTTTT. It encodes CAWTRSSPTGELFF.

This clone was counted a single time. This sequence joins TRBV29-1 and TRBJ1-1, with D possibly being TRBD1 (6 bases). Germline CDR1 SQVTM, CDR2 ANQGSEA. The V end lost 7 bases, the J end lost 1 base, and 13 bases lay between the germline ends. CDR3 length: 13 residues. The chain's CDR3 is CSAGTRGNTEAFF. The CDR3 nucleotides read TGCAGCGCAGGGACAAGGGGGAACACTGAAGCTTTCTTT.

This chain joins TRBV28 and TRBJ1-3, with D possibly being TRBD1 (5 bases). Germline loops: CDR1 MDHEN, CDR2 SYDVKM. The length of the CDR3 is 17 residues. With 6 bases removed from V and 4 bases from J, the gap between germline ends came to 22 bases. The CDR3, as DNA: TGTGCCAGCAGCCAATGGGCGTACGGGACCGTCGGAAACACCATATATTTT. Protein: CASSQWAYGTVGNTIYF. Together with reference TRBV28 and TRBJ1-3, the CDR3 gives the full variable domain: DVKVTQSSRYLVKRTGEKVFLECVQDMDHENMFWYRQDPGLGLRLIYFSYDVKMKEKGDIPEGYSVSREKKERFSLILESASTNQTSMYLCASSQWAYGTVGNTIYFGEGSWLTVV.

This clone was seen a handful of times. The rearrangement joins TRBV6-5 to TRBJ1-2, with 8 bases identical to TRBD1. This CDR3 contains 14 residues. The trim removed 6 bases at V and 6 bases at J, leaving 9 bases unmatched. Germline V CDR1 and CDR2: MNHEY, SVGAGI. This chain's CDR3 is CASSPGQGADGYTF. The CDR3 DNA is TGTGCCAGCAGCCCAGGACAGGGTGCCGATGGCTACACCTTC.

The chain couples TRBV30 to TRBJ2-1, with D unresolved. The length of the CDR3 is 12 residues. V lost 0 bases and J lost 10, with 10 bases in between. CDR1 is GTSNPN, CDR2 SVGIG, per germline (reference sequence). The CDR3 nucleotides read TGTGCCTGGAGTGTACGCTTGGACGAGCAGTTCTTC. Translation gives CAWSVRLDEQFF.

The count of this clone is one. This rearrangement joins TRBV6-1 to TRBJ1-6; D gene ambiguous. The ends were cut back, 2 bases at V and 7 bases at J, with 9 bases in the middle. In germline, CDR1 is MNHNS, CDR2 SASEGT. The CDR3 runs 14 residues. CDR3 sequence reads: CASSELLGNSPLHF. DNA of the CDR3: TGTGCCAGCAGTGAATTGTTGGGGAATTCACCCCTCCACTTT.

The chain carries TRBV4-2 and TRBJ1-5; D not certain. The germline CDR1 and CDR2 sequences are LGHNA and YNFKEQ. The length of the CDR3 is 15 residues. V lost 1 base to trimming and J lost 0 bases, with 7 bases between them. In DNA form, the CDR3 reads TGTGCCAGCAGCCAAGCACATAATAGCAATCAGCCCCAGCATTTT. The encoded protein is CASSQAHNSNQPQHF.